This TCR beta chain was captured in a study of blood T cell repertoires in COVID-19. Study in general: COVID-19 samples from acute and convalescent phases originated in the United States, Italy and Spain. The cDNA or gDNA used as material had been derived from T cells, B-cell-depleted T cells, or PBMCs.

Original methodology: Counts of nucleated cells, estimated from reference gene primer amplification, were obtained. TCRdb's copy holds only in-frame clones and misses some; the assay was immunoSEQ multiplex PCR. The V and J calls and clone size come from that table; D and trimming were worked out from the DNA. This table has approximately 200,000 clones, roughly 85% appearing once. With 3 bases removed from V and 1 base from J, the gap between germline ends came to 11 bases. The CDR3 has 15 amino acids. CDR1 is SEHNR and CDR2 is FQNEAQ in the germline V gene (reference sequence). J is TRBJ2-3 and V is TRBV7-9; possibly TRBD2 for D (5 bases). Input material: peripheral blood. The clonotype was recovered from a human donor with active or convalescent COVID-19. The donor label of this sample is uncertain. In DNA, the CDR3 is TGTGCCAGCAGCTTTCCTCAACTAGGCACAGATACGCAGTATTTT. Encoded protein: CASSFPQLGTDTQYF. Complete variable domain (other parts from reference TRBV7-9 and TRBJ2-3): DTGVSQNPRHKITKRGQNVTFRCDPISEHNRLYWYRQTLGQGPEFLTYFQNEAQLEKSRLLSDRFSAERPKGSFSTLEIQRTEQGDSAMYLCASSFPQLGTDTQYFGPGTRLTVL.